This is a list of T cell receptor beta chains from one sample in a study of OX40 agonist ivuxolimab in advanced cancers. TCRdb keeps only in-frame clones here, not all; method: immunoSEQ multiplex PCR. This sample carries about 69,000 clones, 91% of them seen once, and the ten largest clones take just under 0.3%. Material: CD4+ or CD8+ T cells sorted from blood, obtained in a trial of the OX40 agonist ivuxolimab. Receptors were obtained from an adult with an advanced solid tumor such as melanoma, head and neck, liver or kidney cancer. The CDR3 runs from the conserved cysteine through the conserved F or W. A D gene is named only where the DNA matches it firmly. Clone size appears in some rows only: once, few, many, or a class for an expanded clone.

>TRBJ2-6|NA|NA|TRBV5-1
CASSSAAVSGANVLTF
TGCGCCAGCAGCTCGGCGGCAGTCTCTGGGGCCAACGTCCTGACTTTC
>TRBJ2-1|NA|TRBD1|TRBV28
CASSAAGTGAYNEQFF
TGTGCCAGCAGCGCAGCCGGGACAGGGGCCTACAATGAGCAGTTCTTC
>TRBJ1-5|NA|TRBD1|TRBV5-1
CASSSGPGGPNSNQPQHF
TGCGCCAGCAGCTCTGGCCCAGGGGGCCCCAATAGCAATCAGCCCCAGCATTTT
>TRBJ1-2|once|NA|TRBV28
CASSQHFNYGYTF
TGTGCCAGCAGTCAGCATTTTAACTATGGCTACACCTTC
>TRBJ2-6|NA|NA|TRBV5-1
CASSLGLGETNFGANVLTF
TGCGCCAGCAGCTTGGGACTGGGGGAAACGAATTTTGGGGCCAACGTCCTGACTTTC
>TRBJ2-3|NA|NA|TRBV11-2
CASSQTQGSFRTDTQYF
TGTGCCAGCAGCCAAACACAGGGCTCCTTTCGCACAGATACGCAGTATTTT
>TRBJ2-7|NA|TRBD2|TRBV5-6
CASSLEDGRAGEQYF
TGTGCCAGCAGCTTGGAGGACGGGAGGGCGGGAGAGCAGTACTTC
>TRBJ2-3|NA|TRBD1|TRBV10-3
CAISERGRADTQYF
TGTGCCATCAGTGAAAGGGGGCGGGCAGATACGCAGTATTTT
>TRBJ2-3|NA|NA|TRBV4-1
CASSQPGTDLSDTQYF
TGCGCCAGCAGCCAACCTGGTACGGACTTGTCAGATACGCAGTATTTT
>TRBJ2-7|few|NA|TRBV19
CASSIVHGYEQYF
TGTGCCAGTAGTATAGTACATGGCTACGAGCAGTACTTC
>TRBJ2-1|NA|NA|TRBV7-9
CASSPGGLPYNEQFF
TGTGCCAGCAGCCCAGGGGGGTTGCCCTACAATGAGCAGTTCTTC
>TRBJ1-4|NA|NA|TRBV30
CAWGGYNEKLFF
TGTGCCTGGGGGGGATACAATGAAAAACTGTTTTTT
>TRBJ2-2|NA|NA|TRBV5-1
CASSLKDTGELFF
TGCGCCAGCAGCTTGAAGGACACCGGGGAGCTGTTTTTT
>TRBJ2-1|NA|TRBD2|TRBV27
CASSLEFRAGYYNEQFF
TGTGCCAGCAGTTTAGAGTTTCGAGCGGGATACTACAATGAGCAGTTCTTC
>TRBJ2-1|NA|NA|TRBV7-2
CASSLESLANNEQFF
TGTGCCAGCAGCTTAGAATCCCTTGCGAACAATGAGCAGTTCTTC
>TRBJ1-5|NA|TRBD1|TRBV11-3
CASSANRDRVQPQHF
TGTGCCAGCAGCGCCAACCGGGACAGGGTTCAGCCCCAGCATTTT
>TRBJ2-3|NA|NA|TRBV20-1
CSASTTDTQYF
TGCAGTGCGTCTACCACAGATACGCAGTATTTT
>TRBJ1-2|NA|NA|TRBV2
CASRMGRGIHYGYTF
TGTGCCAGCAGGATGGGCCGGGGCATTCACTATGGCTACACCTTC
>TRBJ2-2|NA|TRBD2|TRBV7-9
CASSLTSGNTGELFF
TGTGCCAGCAGCCTAACTAGCGGGAACACCGGGGAGCTGTTTTTT
>TRBJ1-5|NA|NA|TRBV19
CASSIGQFGQPQHF
TGTGCCAGTAGTATAGGGCAATTTGGTCAGCCCCAGCATTTT
>TRBJ1-3|NA|NA|TRBV6-1
CASSHQGPGNTIYF
TGTGCCAGCAGTCACCAGGGTCCTGGAAACACCATATATTTT
>TRBJ1-5|NA|NA|TRBV6-1
CAGQDRQGQPQHF
TGTGCCGGACAAGACAGGCAGGGGCAGCCCCAGCATTTT
>TRBJ1-2|NA|NA|TRBV7-6
CASSLDAVNYGYTF
TGTGCCAGCAGCTTAGACGCAGTAAACTATGGCTACACCTTC
>TRBJ1-1|NA|NA|TRBV18
CASSPLGRTDGNTEAFF
TGTGCCAGCTCACCACTGGGACGAACGGATGGGAACACTGAAGCTTTCTTT
>TRBJ2-7|once|TRBD2|TRBV27
CASSSTPGLAGPLEQYF
TGTGCCAGCAGTTCAACCCCCGGACTAGCGGGGCCCCTCGAGCAGTACTTC
>TRBJ2-7|NA|NA|TRBV18
CASSPAGAGYEQYF
TGTGCCAGCTCACCGGCGGGGGCGGGCTACGAGCAGTACTTC
>TRBJ1-1|NA|NA|TRBV10-2
CASSVGRGTEAFF
TGCGCCAGCAGCGTCGGAAGGGGCACTGAAGCTTTCTTT
>TRBJ2-7|NA|TRBD2|TRBV5-5
CASSLAPGGYEQYF
TGTGCCAGCAGCTTGGCCCCGGGAGGCTACGAGCAGTACTTC
>TRBJ1-4|NA|NA|TRBV6-1
CASSLLLSEKLFF
TGTGCCAGCAGCCTTTTACTTTCTGAAAAACTGTTTTTT
>TRBJ1-1|NA|TRBD1|TRBV6-1
CASSEGGQSNEAFF
TGTGCCAGCAGTGAAGGGGGACAGTCAAATGAAGCTTTCTTT
>TRBJ1-2|few|TRBD1|TRBV5-1
CASSHRQGRWVSFYGYTF
TGCGCCAGCAGCCATAGACAGGGAAGATGGGTTTCGTTCTATGGCTACACCTTC
>TRBJ2-2|NA|NA|TRBV7-9
CASSSPGLLNTGELFF
TGTGCCAGCAGCTCGCCGGGACTGCTGAACACCGGGGAGCTGTTTTTT
>TRBJ1-5|NA|TRBD1|TRBV6-6
CASRETGGTQPQHF
TGTGCCAGCAGGGAGACAGGGGGCACTCAGCCCCAGCATTTT
>TRBJ2-7|NA|NA|TRBV28
CASSLTSTNYEQYF
TGTGCCAGCAGTTTGACTAGTACCAACTACGAGCAGTACTTC